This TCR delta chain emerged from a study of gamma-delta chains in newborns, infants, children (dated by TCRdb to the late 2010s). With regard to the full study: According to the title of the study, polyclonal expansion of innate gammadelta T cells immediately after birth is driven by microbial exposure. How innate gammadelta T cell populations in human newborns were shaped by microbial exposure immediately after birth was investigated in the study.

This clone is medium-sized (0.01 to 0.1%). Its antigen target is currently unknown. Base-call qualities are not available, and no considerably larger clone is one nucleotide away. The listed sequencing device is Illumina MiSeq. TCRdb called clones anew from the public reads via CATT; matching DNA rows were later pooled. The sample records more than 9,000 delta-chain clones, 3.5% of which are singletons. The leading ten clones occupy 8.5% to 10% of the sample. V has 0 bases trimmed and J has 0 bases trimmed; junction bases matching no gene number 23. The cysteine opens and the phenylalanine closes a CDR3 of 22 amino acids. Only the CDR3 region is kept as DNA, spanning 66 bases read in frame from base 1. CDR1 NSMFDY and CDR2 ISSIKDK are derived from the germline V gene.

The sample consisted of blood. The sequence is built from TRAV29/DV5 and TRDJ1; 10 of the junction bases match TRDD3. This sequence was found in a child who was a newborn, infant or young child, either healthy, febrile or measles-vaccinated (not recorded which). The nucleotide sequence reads TGTGCAGCAAGCGCGCTGAAGGGCCACCCTGGGGGATATGGTGGTAACACCGATAAACTCATCTTT. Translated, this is CAASALKGHPGGYGGNTDKLIF.